Below, 15 T cell receptor beta chains from the same sample are listed, as sequenced in a study of blood T cell repertoires in COVID-19 (dated by TCRdb to between 2020 and 2021). Library preparation employed the immunoSEQ multiplex PCR assay. TCRdb stores this immuneACCESS table with in-frame sequences only. Part of the clones is absent; in the studies checked, under half of the shortfall reflects unresolved V genes, and no reason is known for the rest. The sample contains around 99,000 clones, approximately 87% of them found a single time. About 18% of the sample is taken by the ten largest. The material sequenced was peripheral blood. These receptor sequences come from a woman in her sixties with acute or convalescent COVID-19.

The rearrangement uses TRBV27 and TRBJ2-1; 8 bases match TRBD2. Germline CDR1 MNHEY, CDR2 SMNVEV (reference sequence). With V trimmed by 0 bases and J by 8 bases, 6 bases remained unmatched. The CDR3 spans 15 residues. CDR3 protein: CASSLSLAGGDEQFF. The CDR3, as DNA: TGTGCCAGCAGTTTATCATTGGCGGGAGGCGATGAGCAGTTCTTC.

The rearrangement uses TRBV11-1 and TRBJ1-2; no clear D. V was pared by 4 bases and J by 7 bases, with 16 bases between. The V gene's germline CDR1 is SGHAT and CDR2 FQDESV (reference sequence). The CDR3 has 14 residues. In nucleotides, the CDR3 is TGTGCCAGCAGCTCGGGTGCTTACACCGCTGGCTACACCTTC. It yields the protein CASSSGAYTAGYTF.

In this sample, this clone turned up a few times. The CDR3 DNA reads TGCGCCAGCAGCTTGGGGCTCGACAGACCCTACAATGAGCAGTTCTTC. Its protein is CASSLGLDRPYNEQFF. The chain is built from TRBV5-1 and TRBJ2-1, with D possibly TRBD1 on 5 matching bases. This CDR3 region has 16 residues. V was trimmed by 0 bases and J by 2 bases, leaving 12 bases between them. The germline CDR1 and CDR2 sequences are SGHRS and YFSETQ. Full variable domain (remainder filled in from reference TRBV5-1 and TRBJ2-1): KAGVTQTPRYLIKTRGQQVTLSCSPISGHRSVSWYQQTPGQGLQFLFEYFSETQRNKGNFPGRFSGRQFSNSRSEMNVSTLELGDSALYLCASSLGLDRPYNEQFFGPGTRLTVL.

The chain has TRBV2 and TRBJ2-3; D not certain. This CDR3 region has 14 residues. With 4 bases removed from V and 3 bases from J, the gap between germline ends came to 11 bases. CDR1 is SNHLY and CDR2 is FYNNEI in the germline V gene. The CDR3 DNA reads as TGTGCCAGCAGTGGTCCGCTAGTTACAGATACGCAGTATTTT. This sequence encodes CASSGPLVTDTQYF. Looking up the rest from reference TRBV2 and TRBJ2-3 gives the full variable domain: EPEVTQTPSHQVTQMGQEVILRCVPISNHLYFYWYRQILGQKVEFLVSFYNNEISEKSEIFDDQFSVERPDGSNFTLKIRSTKLEDSAMYFCASSGPLVTDTQYFGPGTRLTVL.

The chain has TRBV6-2 or TRBV6-3 and TRBJ2-7, with 8 bases fitting TRBD2. The J segment lost 6 bases and the V segment lost 5 bases, leaving 3 bases of the junction unmatched. Germline loops: CDR1 MNHEY, CDR2 SVGEGT. The CDR3 totals 12 residues. The CDR3 DNA reads as TGTGCCAGCAGTGCGGGGGGTATCGAGCAGTACTTC. Translated: CASSAGGIEQYF.

V and J are TRBV6-5 and TRBJ1-1; D gene unclear. V was clipped by 6 bases and J by 11 bases, with 16 bases between them. This CDR3 has 12 amino acids. The germline V gene has CDR1 MNHEY and CDR2 SVGAGI. CDR3 DNA: TGTGCCAGCAGAGACGACACCCGGCATGCTTTCTTT. This gives the protein CASRDDTRHAFF.

The chain has TRBV10-3 and TRBJ2-1; 16 nucleotides line up with TRBD2. The V gene's germline CDR1 is ENHRY and CDR2 SYGVKD. The J segment lost 0 bases and the V segment lost 3 bases, leaving 5 bases of the junction unmatched. CDR3 length: 19 amino acids. The CDR3 DNA reads TGTGCCATCAGTGAAGGGACTAGCGGGAGGGGAAGCTCCTACAATGAGCAGTTCTTC. It encodes CAISEGTSGRGSSYNEQFF.

This clone was detected only a few times. The chain combines TRBV5-1 with TRBJ2-1; TRBD2 matches at 7 bases. V trimming: 4 bases; J trimming: 6 bases; junction bases outside the gene matches: 10. The CDR3 sequence is 15 residues long. The germline gives CDR1 SGHRS, CDR2 YFSETQ. This chain's CDR3 is CASSPASGTRNEQFF. DNA of the CDR3: TGCGCCAGCAGCCCAGCCAGCGGGACCCGCAATGAGCAGTTCTTC.

The chain joins TRBV7-9 to TRBJ1-1; D perhaps matches TRBD1 (6 bases). This CDR3 spans 15 amino acids. V lost 1 base and J lost 8, with 17 bases in between. Germline CDR1 is SEHNR and CDR2 is FQNEAQ (reference sequence). The CDR3 bases are TGTGCCAGCAGCTTAGGGACAGAGATTAGGAGCGAAGCTTTCTTT. Translation gives CASSLGTEIRSEAFF.

The rearrangement joins TRBV27 to TRBJ2-5; TRBD1 matches 10 bases. The germline V gene encodes CDR1 MNHEY and CDR2 SMNVEV (reference sequence). The trim removed 4 bases at V and 5 bases at J, leaving 4 bases unmatched. The CDR3 extends over 14 amino acids. The CDR3 region is CASSWDRGWETQYF. DNA of the CDR3: TGTGCCAGCAGTTGGGACAGGGGATGGGAGACCCAGTACTTC.

This clone occurred a few times. The chain couples TRBV28 to TRBJ1-6; TRBD1 is a possible D gene (5 bases). Trimming left V 7 bases short and J 9 bases short, with 22 bases between. Germline V lookup: CDR1 MDHEN, CDR2 SYDVKM. CDR3 size: 16 residues. CDR3 DNA sequence: TGTGCCAGCACTCAAGCCCAGGGAGGATGGGGTTCACCCCTCCACTTT. It yields the protein CASTQAQGGWGSPLHF.

This sequence joins TRBV7-6 and TRBJ1-2, with D maybe TRBD1 (6 bases). The CDR3 contains 15 residues. Germline V gene sequence: CDR1 SGHVS, CDR2 FNYEAQ. V was trimmed by 3 bases and J by 7 bases, leaving 18 bases between them. Written as DNA, the CDR3 is TGTGCCAGCAGCTTCCTTGGGGGGGCAGGATCTGGCTACACCTTC. Encoded protein: CASSFLGGAGSGYTF. Full variable domain (remainder filled in from reference TRBV7-6 and TRBJ1-2): GAGVSQSPRYKVTKRGQDVALRCDPISGHVSLYWYRQALGQGPEFLTYFNYEAQQDKSGLPNDRFSAERPEGSISTLTIQRTEQRDSAMYRCASSFLGGAGSGYTFGSGTRLTVV.

The chain is built from TRBV6-4 and TRBJ2-3; a weak D match, TRBD2 (6 bases). V dropped 2 bases and J dropped 0 bases, with 9 bases sitting between them. Germline V gives CDR1 MRHNA, CDR2 SNTAGT. The CDR3 has 15 residues. The CDR3 sequence is CASSDRSGSTDTQYF. Written as DNA, the CDR3 is TGTGCCAGCAGTGACAGGAGCGGGAGCACAGATACGCAGTATTTT.

This clone was found a few times. The gene calls are TRBV19 and TRBJ2-1; 9 nucleotides match TRBD1. V lost 7 bases to trimming and J lost 9 bases; unmatched junction nucleotides: 4. Germline CDR1 and CDR2: LNHDA and SQIVND (reference sequence). The CDR3 has 12 amino acids. CDR3 bases: TGTGCCAGTAAACAGGGGGCAGGTGAGCAGTTCTTC. Protein: CASKQGAGEQFF.

The V call is TRBV15, the J call TRBJ1-6, with D maybe TRBD1 (6 bases). This CDR3 region has 18 residues. Germline V gene data show CDR1 as LNHNV and CDR2 as YYDKDF (reference sequence). Trimming shortened V by 4 bases and J by 5 bases, and 21 bases separated the two germline ends. DNA for the CDR3: TGTGCCACCAGCACCGGACCACCAGGGGCGGATAATAATTCACCCCTCCACTTT. It is translated as CATSTGPPGADNNSPLHF.